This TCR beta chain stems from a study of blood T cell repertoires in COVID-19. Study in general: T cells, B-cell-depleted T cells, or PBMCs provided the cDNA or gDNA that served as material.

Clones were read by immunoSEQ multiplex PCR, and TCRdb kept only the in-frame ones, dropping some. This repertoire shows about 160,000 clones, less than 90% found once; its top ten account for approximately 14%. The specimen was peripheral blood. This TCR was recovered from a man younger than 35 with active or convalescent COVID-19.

The CDR3 nucleotides read TGTGCCATCAGCAAACGACAGGACCAAGAGACCCAGTACTTC. This translates into CAISKRQDQETQYF. The chain uses TRBV10-3 and TRBJ2-5; a possible D gene is TRBD1 (6 bases). The CDR3 is 14 amino acids. V lost 6 bases and J 0 bases, leaving 11 bases between the germline ends. CDR1 is ENHRY, CDR2 SYGVKD, per germline.